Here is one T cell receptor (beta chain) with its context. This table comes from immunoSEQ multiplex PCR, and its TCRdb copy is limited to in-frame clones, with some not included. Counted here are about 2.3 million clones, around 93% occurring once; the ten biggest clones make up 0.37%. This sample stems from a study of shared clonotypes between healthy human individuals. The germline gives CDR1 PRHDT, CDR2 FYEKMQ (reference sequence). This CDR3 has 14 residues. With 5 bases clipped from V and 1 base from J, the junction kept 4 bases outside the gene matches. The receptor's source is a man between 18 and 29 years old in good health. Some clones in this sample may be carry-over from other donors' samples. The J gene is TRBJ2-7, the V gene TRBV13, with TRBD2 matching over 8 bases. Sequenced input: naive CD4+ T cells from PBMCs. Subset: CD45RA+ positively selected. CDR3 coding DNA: TGTGCCAGCAGCCGGCGGGAGGCGTCCTACGAGCAGTACTTC. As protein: CASSRREASYEQYF.